Listed below are T cell receptor beta chains from one sample, sequenced in a study of T cells expressing NK-cell markers. TCRdb reprocessed the 5' RACE reads and stores each CDR3 protein as one record, lacking DNA. Its table records 550,000 to 600,000 distinct CDR3 sequences. Sequenced input: blood T cells: a sorted CD56 or NKG2C T cell subset, CD4+ or CD8+ T cells, or bulk PBMC T cells (not recorded which). These receptor sequences come from a man aged 18-30 years in good health. CDR3s include the opening cysteine and the closing phenylalanine or tryptophan. Each record gives: CDR3 length, J gene, V gene, CDR3 protein.

len: 15
j_gene: TRBJ2-3
v_gene: TRBV4-2
CDR3aa: CASSHKPGGGDTQYF

len: 15
j_gene: TRBJ1-1
v_gene: TRBV6-5
CDR3aa: CASSYSTGMTTEAFF

len: 14
j_gene: TRBJ2-5
v_gene: TRBV5-1
CDR3aa: CASSTASAQETQYF

len: 14
j_gene: TRBJ1-2
v_gene: TRBV12-3/TRBV12-4
CDR3aa: CASSLTGIDYGYTF

len: 13
j_gene: TRBJ2-1
v_gene: TRBV7-9
CDR3aa: CASSPYSGREQFF

len: 15
j_gene: TRBJ2-3
v_gene: TRBV29-1
CDR3aa: CSVDGTGGLTDTQYF

len: 13
j_gene: TRBJ2-1
v_gene: TRBV18
CDR3aa: CASSQYLGNEQFF

len: 16
j_gene: TRBJ2-1
v_gene: TRBV5-1
CDR3aa: CASSFRLGDSYNEQFF

len: 15
j_gene: TRBJ2-1
v_gene: TRBV20-1
CDR3aa: CSARDWTSSYNEQFF

len: 16
j_gene: TRBJ1-2
v_gene: TRBV7-8
CDR3aa: CASKPDRFKGNYGYTF

len: 15
j_gene: TRBJ1-2
v_gene: TRBV6-5
CDR3aa: CASSYSDRGTYGYTF

len: 16
j_gene: TRBJ2-7
v_gene: TRBV21-1
CDR3aa: CASSKGLAGATYEQYF

len: 14
j_gene: TRBJ1-1
v_gene: TRBV16
CDR3aa: CASSLPGPRGEAFF

len: 15
j_gene: TRBJ2-1
v_gene: TRBV9
CDR3aa: CASGLAGGIYNEQFF

len: 15
j_gene: TRBJ2-5
v_gene: TRBV11-2
CDR3aa: CASSLVRGPYETQYF

len: 13
j_gene: TRBJ2-1
v_gene: TRBV5-1
CDR3aa: CASSPDAPGVWFF

len: 13
j_gene: TRBJ1-2
v_gene: TRBV29-1
CDR3aa: CSADGGLRYGYTF